Below are 19 T cell receptor beta chains sequenced from a single sample in a study of prognosis after radiotherapy for stage I lung cancer. Amplification of TCR beta CDR3 from genomic DNA used two-round multiplex PCR. Individual primers that were specific to each TRBV and TRBJ gene served in first-round PCR. TCRdb independently ran MiXCR on the multiplex PCR reads; one entry per CDR3 protein. The data show under 55,000 distinct CDR3 sequences, with 30% to 35% seen just once and just under 9.5% held by the top ten. The sequenced sample was PBMCs, obtained before or after stereotactic body radiation therapy (not recorded which). Receptor source: a donor over 45 with non-small cell lung cancer.

The chain links TRBV5-4 to TRBJ1-1; D perhaps matches TRBD1 (5 bases). The CDR3 consists of 14 residues. Germline CDR1 SGHNT, CDR2 YYREEE (reference sequence). Trimming took 4 bases from V and 1 from J, leaving 11 bases between them. The CDR3 DNA reads as TGTGCCAGCAGCGCCCCGGGACGGAACACTGAAGCTTTCTTT. Translating it yields CASSAPGRNTEAFF.

This clonotype was seen ten or more times. This rearrangement joins TRBV10-3 to TRBJ2-3; D not certain. The V end was cut by 5 bases, the J end by 0 bases, with 9 bases between. The CDR3 totals 14 residues. Germline V lookup: CDR1 ENHRY, CDR2 SYGVKD. CDR3 amino acids: CAISNPTSTDTQYF. The CDR3 DNA follows: TGTGCCATCAGTAATCCAACTAGCACAGATACGCAGTATTTT.

About this clonotype: A much larger clone differs by one base, so this may be a read error. The rearrangement joins TRBV10-3 to TRBJ2-7, with TRBD2 identical over 7 bases. J lost 2 bases, V lost 10 bases, and 14 bases had no gene match. This CDR3 comprises 15 residues. Germline V gene data show CDR1 as ENHRY and CDR2 as SYGVKD. Here the CDR3 DNA reads TGTGCCACCGAAACTAGCGTGAGAGAGACCTACGAGCAGTACTTC. This codes for CATETSVRETYEQYF.

This clonotype was recorded at least ten times. The genes are TRBV7-9 and TRBJ1-3; D is ambiguous. V was pared by 5 bases and J by 4 bases, with 9 bases between. The CDR3 consists of 13 residues. The germline gives CDR1 SEHNR, CDR2 FQNEAQ (reference sequence). The CDR3 here is CASSLEEGNTIYF. CDR3 bases: TGTGCCAGCAGCCTCGAGGAAGGAAACACCATATATTTT.

A remark on this clonotype: With a much larger clone just one base away, this may be a read error. The chain recombines TRBV5-4 with TRBJ2-7; the D gene is possibly TRBD1 (8 bases). The CDR3 has 15 residues. The germline gives CDR1 SGHNT, CDR2 YYREEE (reference sequence). The CDR3 nucleotides read TGTGCCATCAGCTTCGGACAGGGAGGGAACTACGAGCAGTACTTC. This translates into CAISFGQGGNYEQYF.

This clonotype was seen at least ten times. The chain recombines TRBV18 with TRBJ2-7; perhaps TRBD2 as D (5 bases). V lost 6 bases and J lost 3, with 12 bases in between. Germline-derived CDR1 and CDR2 are KGHSH and LQKENI. The CDR3 sequence is 13 residues long. The CDR3 protein is CASSLTSRYEQYF. As DNA, the CDR3 is TGTGCCAGCTCCCTTACTAGTCGCTACGAGCAGTACTTC. Combining the CDR3 with reference TRBV18 and TRBJ2-7 gives the whole variable domain NAGVMQNPRHLVRRRGQEARLRCSPMKGHSHVYWYRQLPEEGLKFMVYLQKENIIDESGMPKERFSAEFPKEGPSILRIQQVVRGDSAAYFCASSLTSRYEQYFGPGTRLTVT.

This clonotype was seen repeatedly, ten times or more. V usage is TRBV9 and J usage is TRBJ2-3; D might be TRBD1 or TRBD2, each matching 5 bases. This CDR3 has 18 amino acids. Germline CDR1 and CDR2: SGDLS and YYNGEE. V was shortened by 3 bases and J by 0 bases, with 20 bases between the two germline ends. The CDR3 nucleotides read TGTGCCAGCAGCGACCGGGACGACCTTTGGCGGAGCACAGATACGCAGTATTTT. This translates into CASSDRDDLWRSTDTQYF. Combining the CDR3 with reference TRBV9 and TRBJ2-3 gives the whole variable domain DSGVTQTPKHLITATGQRVTLRCSPRSGDLSVYWYQQSLDQGLQFLIQYYNGEERAKGNILERFSAQQFPDLHSELNLSSLELGDSALYFCASSDRDDLWRSTDTQYFGPGTRLTVL.

This clonotype was counted at least ten times. The chain has TRBV20-1 and TRBJ2-1, with TRBD2 matching over 13 bases. CDR1 and CDR2 (germline): DFQATT, SNEGSKA (reference sequence). The CDR3 is 15 amino acids. J gave up 5 bases and V 5 bases, and 6 bases lay outside the gene matches. CDR3 amino acids: CSAYVLAGGNNEQFF. In DNA, the CDR3 is TGCAGTGCTTACGTACTAGCGGGAGGGAACAATGAGCAGTTCTTC.

The chain combines TRBV5-6 with TRBJ1-1; perhaps TRBD1 as D (5 bases). The CDR3 has 15 residues. CDR1 is SGHDT and CDR2 is YYEEEE in the germline V gene. V shed 1 base and J shed 4 bases, with 14 bases lying between them. The CDR3 spells CASSLKGASGTEAFF. The DNA for the CDR3 is TGTGCCAGCAGCTTGAAAGGGGCATCGGGCACTGAAGCTTTCTTT.

This clonotype has a count of ten or more. The genes are TRBV6-2 or TRBV6-3 and TRBJ1-4, with D hard to call. Germline values: CDR1 MNHEY, CDR2 SVGEGT. The CDR3 totals 16 residues. Trimming stripped 2 bases from V and 3 bases from J, with 13 bases between. The CDR3 coding sequence is TGTGCCAGCAGTTACCGGACCTTCAGACCTAATGAAAAACTGTTTTTT. Translating gives CASSYRTFRPNEKLFF.

The sample holds many counts of this clonotype. The chain combines TRBV6-1 with TRBJ2-7; 10 positions agree with TRBD2. Trimming took 7 bases from V and 2 from J; bases not matched to a gene: 8. Per the germline V gene, CDR1 is MNHNS and CDR2 is SASEGT. This CDR3 has 15 amino acids. CDR3: CASTRGLAGAYEQYF. CDR3 coding DNA: TGTGCCAGCACCCGAGGGCTAGCGGGAGCCTACGAGCAGTACTTC.

This clonotype showed up many times. The rearrangement joins TRBV20-1 to TRBJ2-2; TRBD2 matches 12 bases. J gave up 3 bases and V 0 bases, and 8 bases lay outside the gene matches. This CDR3 contains 18 residues. From germline, CDR1 is DFQATT and CDR2 SNEGSKA (reference sequence). CDR3 amino acids: CSARDLLAGGLHTGELFF. DNA for the CDR3: TGCAGTGCTAGAGATCTCCTAGCGGGAGGGCTCCACACCGGGGAGCTGTTTTTT.

Ten or more counts support this clonotype. The chain uses TRBV7-6 and TRBJ2-1, with 8 bases fitting TRBD2. Trimming at V came to 1 base and at J to 3 bases, leaving 2 bases not matched to a gene. Germline V CDR1 and CDR2: SGHVS, FNYEAQ. This CDR3 comprises 15 residues. The CDR3 sequence: CASSLGTSLYNEQFF. CDR3 nucleotides: TGTGCCAGCAGCTTAGGGACTAGCCTCTACAATGAGCAGTTCTTC.

This clonotype was seen many times. The rearrangement links TRBV5-1 to TRBJ2-6; 7 bases match TRBD2. The CDR3 sequence is 17 residues long. Germline CDR1 is SGHRS and CDR2 is YFSETQ. V gave up 3 bases and J gave up 9 bases; unmatched junction bases: 15. CDR3 sequence (DNA): TGCGCCAGCAGCTCGGGAGGAGACGCGGCCAAGCGCAACGTCCTGACTTTC. This encodes CASSSGGDAAKRNVLTF.

Comments on this clonotype: The junction departs from the called germline gene at one end, perhaps through a read error. Written as DNA, the CDR3 is TGTACCAGCTCACCACCTAATGCCCTAGCGGGAGTAGGCAAGTGGAACATTCAGTACTTC. This encodes CTSSPPNALAGVGKWNIQYF. This chain connects TRBV18 to TRBJ2-4; 10 nucleotides agree with TRBD2. The CDR3 loop spans 20 amino acids. Germline CDR1 and CDR2: KGHSH and LQKENI. Filled out from reference TRBV18 and TRBJ2-4, the complete variable domain reads NAGVMQNPRHLVRRRGQEARLRCSPMKGHSHVYWYRQLPEEGLKFMVYLQKENIIDESGMPKERFSAEFPKEGPSILRIQQVVRGDSAAYFCTSSPPNALAGVGKWNIQYFGAGTRLSVL.

This clonotype has more than one count but fewer than ten. A single base separates this from a much larger clone, so it may be a read error. The chain uses TRBV5-5 and TRBJ2-1; D not resolved. Germline lookup yields CDR1 SGHKS and CDR2 YYEKEE (reference sequence). CDR3 length: 15 amino acids. The germline V and J ends were trimmed by 0 bases and 8 bases, with 15 bases remaining between them. The CDR3 here is CASSLGVRSWDEQFF. The CDR3 DNA follows: TGTGCCAGCAGCTTGGGGGTTCGTAGTTGGGATGAGCAGTTCTTC.

This clonotype was seen at least ten times. V gene TRBV20-1 combines with J gene TRBJ2-3; 8 bases fit TRBD2. Unmatched junction bases numbered 14, after V lost 6 bases and J lost 3 bases. CDR1 and CDR2 (germline): DFQATT, SNEGSKA (reference sequence). The CDR3 covers 16 residues. CDR3 nucleotide sequence: TGCAGTGCGTCCGGCAGTAGCGGGAAGACAACAGATACGCAGTATTTT. Its protein is CSASGSSGKTTDTQYF.

V and J are TRBV19 and TRBJ1-5, with 11 nucleotides matching TRBD1. The trim removed 4 bases at V and 3 bases at J, leaving 5 bases unmatched. This CDR3 contains 16 residues. Germline CDR1 is LNHDA and CDR2 is SQIVND (reference sequence). The chain's CDR3 is CASSTSDRGPNQPQHF. The CDR3 nucleotides read TGTGCCAGTAGTACCTCGGACAGGGGGCCCAATCAGCCCCAGCATTTT. The whole variable domain, remainder taken from reference TRBV19 and TRBJ1-5, is DGGITQSPKYLFRKEGQNVTLSCEQNLNHDAMYWYRQDPGQGLRLIYYSQIVNDFQKGDIAEGYSVSREKKESFPLTVTSAQKNPTAFYLCASSTSDRGPNQPQHFGDGTRLSIL.

This clonotype appeared many times. The V and J genes are TRBV11-2 and TRBJ1-1, with 8 bases aligning to TRBD1. CDR1 and CDR2 from the germline V gene are SGHAT and FQNNGV. CDR3 length: 17 residues. The J segment lost 0 bases and the V segment lost 3 bases, leaving 9 bases of the junction unmatched. The CDR3, as DNA: TGTGCCAGCAGCTTTGGATCCGGGACAGGTATGAACACTGAAGCTTTCTTT. Translation: CASSFGSGTGMNTEAFF.